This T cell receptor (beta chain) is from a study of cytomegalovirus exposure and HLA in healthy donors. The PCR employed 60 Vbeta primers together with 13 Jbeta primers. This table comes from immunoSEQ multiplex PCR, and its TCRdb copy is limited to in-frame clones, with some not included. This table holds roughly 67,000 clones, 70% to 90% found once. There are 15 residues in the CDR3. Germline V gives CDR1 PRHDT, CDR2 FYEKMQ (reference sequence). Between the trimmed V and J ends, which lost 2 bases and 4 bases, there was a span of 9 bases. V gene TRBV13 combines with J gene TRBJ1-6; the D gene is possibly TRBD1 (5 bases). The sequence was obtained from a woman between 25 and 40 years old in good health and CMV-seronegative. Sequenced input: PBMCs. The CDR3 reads CASSLRGYYNSPLHF. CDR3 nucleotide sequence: TGTGCCAGCAGCTTAAGGGGTTATTATAATTCACCCCTCCACTTT.